The rows below give T cell receptor beta chains drawn from one sample of a study of blood T cell repertoires in COVID-19. Assay used: immunoSEQ multiplex PCR; TCRdb lists only in-frame clones, some missing. This sample has about 180,000 clones, with 78% found just once. The material sequenced was PBMCs or T cells enriched from blood (not recorded which). These receptor sequences come from a woman aged 45-65 years who had recovered from COVID-19. CDR3s include the opening cysteine and the closing phenylalanine or tryptophan. A D gene is named only where the DNA matches it firmly. Only some rows state a clone size, as once, few, many or a class for expanded clones.

d_call: NA; v_call: TRBV12-3/TRBV12-4; j_call: TRBJ1-1; clone_size: NA; cdr3_aa: CASTLTGVAEAFF; cdr3_nt: TGTGCCAGCACCCTGACAGGCGTCGCTGAAGCTTTCTTT
d_call: TRBD1; v_call: TRBV11-2; j_call: TRBJ2-7; clone_size: NA; cdr3_aa: CASSLGETGSYEQYF; cdr3_nt: TGTGCCAGCAGCTTAGGAGAGACAGGGTCCTACGAGCAGTACTTC
d_call: NA; v_call: TRBV12-3/TRBV12-4; j_call: TRBJ1-5; clone_size: NA; cdr3_aa: CASSLTGNQPQHF; cdr3_nt: TGTGCCAGCAGCCTGACGGGGAATCAGCCCCAGCATTTT
d_call: NA; v_call: TRBV19; j_call: TRBJ2-7; clone_size: NA; cdr3_aa: CASSKEGGEQYF; cdr3_nt: TGTGCCAGTAGTAAAGAGGGGGGCGAGCAGTACTTC
d_call: TRBD1; v_call: TRBV4-2; j_call: TRBJ1-3; clone_size: NA; cdr3_aa: CASSQEAGGSGNTIYF; cdr3_nt: TGTGCCAGCAGCCAAGAAGCAGGGGGCTCTGGAAACACCATATATTTT
d_call: NA; v_call: TRBV27; j_call: TRBJ2-3; clone_size: NA; cdr3_aa: CASSLMSSGDTQYF; cdr3_nt: TGTGCCAGCAGTTTAATGTCGAGCGGGGATACGCAGTATTTT
d_call: TRBD2; v_call: TRBV6-5; j_call: TRBJ2-1; clone_size: NA; cdr3_aa: CASSPRSGSGNEQFF; cdr3_nt: TGTGCCAGCAGCCCAAGAAGCGGGAGTGGTAATGAGCAGTTCTTC
d_call: NA; v_call: TRBV6-2/TRBV6-3; j_call: TRBJ2-7; clone_size: NA; cdr3_aa: CASSYSATPYEQYF; cdr3_nt: TGTGCCAGCAGTTACTCAGCAACGCCCTACGAGCAGTACTTC
d_call: TRBD2; v_call: TRBV4-3; j_call: TRBJ2-3; clone_size: NA; cdr3_aa: CASSQDYGSGSPTDTQYF; cdr3_nt: TGCGCCAGCAGCCAAGATTACGGCAGCGGGAGTCCGACAGATACGCAGTATTTT
d_call: NA; v_call: TRBV19; j_call: TRBJ2-5; clone_size: once; cdr3_aa: CASSIRETQYF; cdr3_nt: TGTGCCAGTAGTATCCGAGAGACCCAGTACTTC
d_call: TRBD1; v_call: TRBV28; j_call: TRBJ2-6; clone_size: NA; cdr3_aa: CASSTGTGGVSGANVLTF; cdr3_nt: TGTGCCAGCAGTACCGGGACAGGGGGAGTCTCTGGGGCCAACGTCCTGACTTTC
d_call: TRBD1; v_call: TRBV30; j_call: TRBJ2-1; clone_size: once; cdr3_aa: CAWGNLDRGLNNEQFF; cdr3_nt: TGTGCCTGGGGGAACCTGGACAGGGGGCTTAACAATGAGCAGTTCTTC
d_call: NA; v_call: TRBV18; j_call: TRBJ1-1; clone_size: NA; cdr3_aa: CASSPRDITTRSTEAFF; cdr3_nt: TGTGCCAGCTCACCACGGGACATAACCACGAGGTCCACTGAAGCTTTCTTT
d_call: NA; v_call: TRBV9; j_call: TRBJ2-7; clone_size: NA; cdr3_aa: CASSLGQRTYEQYF; cdr3_nt: TGTGCCAGCAGCCTGGGCCAGCGGACCTACGAGCAGTACTTC
d_call: TRBD2; v_call: TRBV27; j_call: TRBJ2-1; clone_size: NA; cdr3_aa: CASSLGSGSHNEQFF; cdr3_nt: TGTGCCAGCAGTTTAGGTAGCGGGAGCCACAATGAGCAGTTCTTC
d_call: TRBD2; v_call: TRBV7-6; j_call: TRBJ2-2; clone_size: NA; cdr3_aa: CASSFRGVGGELFF; cdr3_nt: TGTGCCAGCAGCTTTCGGGGGGTTGGCGGGGAGCTGTTTTTT
d_call: NA; v_call: TRBV2; j_call: TRBJ1-2; clone_size: NA; cdr3_aa: CASGRNYGYTF; cdr3_nt: TGTGCCAGCGGCAGAAACTATGGCTACACCTTC
d_call: NA; v_call: TRBV28; j_call: TRBJ1-2; clone_size: NA; cdr3_aa: CASLGVSVDYNYGYTF; cdr3_nt: TGTGCCAGTCTGGGAGTATCTGTGGATTATAACTATGGCTACACCTTC
d_call: TRBD1; v_call: TRBV7-2; j_call: TRBJ2-2; clone_size: NA; cdr3_aa: CATSQGADTGELFF; cdr3_nt: TGTGCCACCTCACAGGGGGCGGACACCGGGGAGCTGTTTTTT
d_call: TRBD2; v_call: TRBV4-1; j_call: TRBJ2-1; clone_size: NA; cdr3_aa: CASSQALLAGNNEQFF; cdr3_nt: TGCGCCAGCAGCCAAGCTCTGCTAGCGGGCAACAATGAGCAGTTCTTC
d_call: TRBD2; v_call: TRBV10-1; j_call: TRBJ2-7; clone_size: many; cdr3_aa: CASSAGLAGYEQYF; cdr3_nt: TGCGCCAGCAGCGCCGGACTAGCGGGCTACGAGCAGTACTTC
d_call: NA; v_call: TRBV4-1; j_call: TRBJ1-5; clone_size: NA; cdr3_aa: CASSDRQNSNQPQHF; cdr3_nt: TGCGCCAGCAGCGACCGACAGAATAGCAATCAGCCCCAGCATTTT
d_call: NA; v_call: TRBV5-1; j_call: TRBJ1-5; clone_size: NA; cdr3_aa: CASSPQGNQPQHF; cdr3_nt: TGCGCCAGCAGCCCCCAGGGAAATCAGCCCCAGCATTTT
d_call: TRBD1; v_call: TRBV6-5; j_call: TRBJ1-3; clone_size: NA; cdr3_aa: CASSRQGAENTIYF; cdr3_nt: TGTGCCAGCAGCAGACAGGGGGCTGAAAACACCATATATTTT
d_call: NA; v_call: TRBV21-1; j_call: TRBJ2-1; clone_size: NA; cdr3_aa: CASSKVISGSSYNEQFF; cdr3_nt: TGTGCCAGCAGCAAAGTAATTAGCGGAAGCTCCTACAATGAGCAGTTCTTC
d_call: NA; v_call: TRBV29-1; j_call: TRBJ1-1; clone_size: NA; cdr3_aa: CSAEDSNTEAFF; cdr3_nt: TGCAGCGCCGAGGACAGTAACACTGAAGCTTTCTTT
d_call: TRBD2; v_call: TRBV11-3; j_call: TRBJ2-7; clone_size: NA; cdr3_aa: CASSPTSGRVQYF; cdr3_nt: TGTGCCAGCAGCCCAACTAGCGGGAGGGTGCAGTACTTC